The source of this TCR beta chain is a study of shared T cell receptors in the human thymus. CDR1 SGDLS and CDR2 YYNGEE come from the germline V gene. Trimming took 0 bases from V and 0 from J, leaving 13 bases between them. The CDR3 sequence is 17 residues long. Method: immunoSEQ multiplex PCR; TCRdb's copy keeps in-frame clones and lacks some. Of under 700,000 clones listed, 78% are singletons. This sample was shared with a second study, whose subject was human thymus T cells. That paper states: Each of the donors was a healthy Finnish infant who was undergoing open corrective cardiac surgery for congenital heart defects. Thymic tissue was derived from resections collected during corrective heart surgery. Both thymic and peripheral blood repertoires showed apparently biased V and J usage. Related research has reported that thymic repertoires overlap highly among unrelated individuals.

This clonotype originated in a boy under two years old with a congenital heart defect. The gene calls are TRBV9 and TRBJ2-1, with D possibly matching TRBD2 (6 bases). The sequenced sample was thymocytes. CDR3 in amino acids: CASSVANAGGSYNEQFF. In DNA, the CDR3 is TGTGCCAGCAGCGTAGCGAATGCCGGGGGCTCCTACAATGAGCAGTTCTTC.